This T cell receptor (beta chain) was obtained from a study of tumor-infiltrating lymphocytes in localized non-small cell lung cancer (dated by TCRdb to the early 2020s). Background for the entire study: The cohort covered several histologies, both smokers and never-smokers, and patients whose samples were collected after neoadjuvant chemotherapy. From each patient came resected tumor tissue plus uninvolved lung tissue from that same patient, and the uninvolved lung tissue was described as non-adjacent to the tumor. Alongside flow cytometry, multiplex immunofluorescence, RNA-seq, exome sequencing and proteomics, TCR sequencing was applied to the same patients as one of several integrated assays. In total, the ICON cohort was made up of about 150 surgical patients who had localized non-small cell lung cancer and whose tumors were resected. The paired tumor versus uninvolved lung comparison of immunoSEQ T-cell fraction included some 50 patients.

This clone was seen once. No cognate antigen has been identified for it. One base away there is no much larger clone; base qualities are not given. The cysteine opens and the phenylalanine closes a CDR3 of 13 amino acids. This entry keeps only the CDR3 DNA: 39 bases, framed from base 1. V drops 0 bases and J drops 6 bases, leaving 7 bases in between. CDR1 and CDR2 (KGHSH, LQKENI) derive from the germline V gene. Broad study findings and their caveats: Because different pieces of the same tissue were used for different assays, technical variation could not be separated from intratumor heterogeneity. No difference in TCR-derived T-cell fraction was observed between the flow cytometry-defined immunotypes IM1 (good prognosis) and IM2 (poor prognosis). No association of tumor T-cell fraction from TCR sequencing with recurrence-free survival was found (p = 0.61). Because assay coverage varied across patients depending on available tissue quantity, TCR sequencing was performed for only a subset of the cohort. In line with immunofluorescence CD3 counts, TCRbeta sequencing supported higher T cell infiltration in tumors compared with uninvolved lung tissue.

Enrollment in ICON was initiated in early 2016, and the last patient was enrolled in September 2018. A subcohort of some 77 patients provided fresh tumor and matched uninvolved tissue for in-depth immune analyses, with TCR sequencing among those analyses. TCR sequencing was performed on DNA isolated from bulk tissue, without cell sorting. The T-cell fraction in tumor and uninvolved lung tissue was obtained from TCR sequencing using the immunoSEQ assay. In the original analysis: To analyze survival, patients were divided into a high T-cell fraction group (upper tertile) and a low T-cell fraction group (lower two tertiles), and the two groups were compared using a log-rank test. A signed-rank test was used to test paired tumor versus uninvolved lung differences in T-cell fraction. In its TCRdb copy, this immuneACCESS table keeps in-frame sequences only and misses some clones. Where compared with another copy, unresolved V genes explain less than half of these, and the others have no known cause. The V and J calls and clone size are taken from that table; D and trimming were inferred from the DNA. Across this sample there are about 12,000 clones, with around 81% seen only once. The top ten clones comprise 4% to 5.5% of the sample.

Sample: lung tumor tissue. The receptor comes from a human donor with non-small cell lung cancer. The sequence joins TRBV18 to TRBJ2-3; a tentative D call is TRBD2 (6 bases match). The CDR3 protein is CASSPPSGDTQYF. Read as DNA, the sequence is TGTGCCAGCTCACCACCCAGCGGGGATACGCAGTATTTT.